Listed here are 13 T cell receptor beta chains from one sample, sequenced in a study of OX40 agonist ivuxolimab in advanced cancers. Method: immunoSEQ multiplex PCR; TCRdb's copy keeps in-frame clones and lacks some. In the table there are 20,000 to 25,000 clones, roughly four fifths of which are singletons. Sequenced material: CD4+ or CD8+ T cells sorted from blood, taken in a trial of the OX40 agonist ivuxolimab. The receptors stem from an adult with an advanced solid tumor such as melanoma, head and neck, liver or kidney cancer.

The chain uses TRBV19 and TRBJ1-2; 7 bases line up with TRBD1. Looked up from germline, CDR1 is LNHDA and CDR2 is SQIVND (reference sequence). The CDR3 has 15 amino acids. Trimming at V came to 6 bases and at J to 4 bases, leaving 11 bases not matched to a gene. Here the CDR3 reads CASRAPGGTAYGYTF. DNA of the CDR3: TGTGCCAGTAGGGCGCCCGGGGGGACAGCCTATGGCTACACCTTC.

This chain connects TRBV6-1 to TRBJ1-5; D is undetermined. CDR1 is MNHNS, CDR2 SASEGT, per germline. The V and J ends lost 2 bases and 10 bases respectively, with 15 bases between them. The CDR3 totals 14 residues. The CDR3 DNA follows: TGTGCCAGCAGTGAATCCCCCCGGACCCAACCCCAGCATTTT. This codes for CASSESPRTQPQHF.

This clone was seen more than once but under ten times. The CDR3 nucleotides read TGTGCCAGCAGTGACTCTAGCGGGGGGGCCAATGAGCAGTTCTTC. As protein: CASSDSSGGANEQFF. The chain uses TRBV6-4 and TRBJ2-1; TRBD2 aligns across 11 bases. The germline V gene encodes CDR1 MRHNA and CDR2 SNTAGT. V lost 0 bases to trimming and J lost 6 bases; unmatched junction nucleotides: 1. The CDR3 is 15 residues long.

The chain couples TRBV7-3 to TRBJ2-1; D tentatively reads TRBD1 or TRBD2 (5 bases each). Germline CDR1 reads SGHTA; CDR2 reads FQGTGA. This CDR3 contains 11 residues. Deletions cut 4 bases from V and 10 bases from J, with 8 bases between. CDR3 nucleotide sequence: TGTGCCAGCAGCTCCGGGGCGGAGCAGTTCTTC. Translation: CASSSGAEQFF. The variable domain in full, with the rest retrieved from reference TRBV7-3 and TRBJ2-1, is GAGVSQTPSNKVTEKGKYVELRCDPISGHTALYWYRQSLGQGPEFLIYFQGTGAADDSGLPNDRFFAVRPEGSVSTLKIQRTERGDSAVYLCASSSGAEQFFGPGTRLTVL.

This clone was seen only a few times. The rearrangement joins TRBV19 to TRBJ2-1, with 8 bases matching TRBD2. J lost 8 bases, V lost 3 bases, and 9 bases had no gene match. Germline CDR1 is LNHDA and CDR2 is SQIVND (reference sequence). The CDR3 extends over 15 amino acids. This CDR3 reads CASSIGSGGSDEQFF. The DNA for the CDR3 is TGTGCCAGTAGTATCGGGTCGGGGGGGTCGGATGAGCAGTTCTTC.

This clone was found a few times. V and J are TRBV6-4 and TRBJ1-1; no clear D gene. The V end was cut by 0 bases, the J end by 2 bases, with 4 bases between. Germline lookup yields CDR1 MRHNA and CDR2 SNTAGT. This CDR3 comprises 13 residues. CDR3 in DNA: TGTGCCAGCAGTGACTCGGACAACACTGAAGCTTTCTTT. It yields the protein CASSDSDNTEAFF.

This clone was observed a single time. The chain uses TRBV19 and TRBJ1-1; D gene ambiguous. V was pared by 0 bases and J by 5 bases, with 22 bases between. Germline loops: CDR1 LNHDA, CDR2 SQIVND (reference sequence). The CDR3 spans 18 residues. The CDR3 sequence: CASSIDLTVDSGGTEAFF. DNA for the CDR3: TGTGCCAGTAGTATAGACTTAACCGTCGATTCGGGCGGAACTGAAGCTTTCTTT.

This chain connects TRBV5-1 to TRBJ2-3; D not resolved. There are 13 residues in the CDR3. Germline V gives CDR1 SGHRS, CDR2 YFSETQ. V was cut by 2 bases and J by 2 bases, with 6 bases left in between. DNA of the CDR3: TGCGCCAGCAGCTTCGTTACCACAGATACGCAGTATTTT. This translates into CASSFVTTDTQYF.

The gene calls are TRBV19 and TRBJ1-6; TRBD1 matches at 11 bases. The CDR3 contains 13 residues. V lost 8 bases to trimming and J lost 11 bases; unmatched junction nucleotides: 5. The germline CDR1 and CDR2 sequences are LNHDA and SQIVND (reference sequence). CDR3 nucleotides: TGTGCCAGTGGACAGGGGGCCCCCCCACCCCTCCACTTT. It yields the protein CASGQGAPPPLHF.

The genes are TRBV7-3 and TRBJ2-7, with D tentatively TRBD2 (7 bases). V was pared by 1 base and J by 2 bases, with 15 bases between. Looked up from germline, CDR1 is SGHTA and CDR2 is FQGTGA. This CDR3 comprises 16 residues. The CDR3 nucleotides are TGTGCCAGCAGCTTAAAGGGAGGGACACCAGCCTACGAGCAGTACTTC. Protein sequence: CASSLKGGTPAYEQYF.

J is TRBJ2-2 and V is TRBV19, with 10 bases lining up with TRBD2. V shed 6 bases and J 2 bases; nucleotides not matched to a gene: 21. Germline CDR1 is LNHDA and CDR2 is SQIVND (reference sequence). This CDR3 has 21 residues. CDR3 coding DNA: TGTGCCAGTAGGAGTGGAGCGGGTGGGCTAGCGGGGGACCTTAACACCGGGGAGCTGTTTTTT. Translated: CASRSGAGGLAGDLNTGELFF.

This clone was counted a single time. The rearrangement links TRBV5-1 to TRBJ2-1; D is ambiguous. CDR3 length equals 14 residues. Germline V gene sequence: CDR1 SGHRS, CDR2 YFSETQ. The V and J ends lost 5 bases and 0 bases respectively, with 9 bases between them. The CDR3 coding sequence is TGCGCCAGCAGAAGGGTAGGCTCCTACAATGAGCAGTTCTTC. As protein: CASRRVGSYNEQFF.

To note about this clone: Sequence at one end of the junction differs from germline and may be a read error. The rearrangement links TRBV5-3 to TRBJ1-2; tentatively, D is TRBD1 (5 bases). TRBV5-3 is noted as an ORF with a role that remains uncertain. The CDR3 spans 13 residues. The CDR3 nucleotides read TGCGCCAGCAGCCAAGAGGGGAACTATGGCTACACCTTC. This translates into CASSQEGNYGYTF.